The T cell receptor (beta chain) described here comes from a study of blood T cell repertoires in COVID-19. Study details: There were acute and convalescent COVID-19 samples, and they came from the United States, Italy and Spain. From T cells, B-cell-depleted T cells, or PBMCs came the material, which was cDNA or gDNA.

Original handling: It was from reference gene primer amplification that nucleated cell counts were estimated. Some clones are missing from TCRdb's copy, which holds only in-frame ones; the method was immunoSEQ multiplex PCR. V and J calls and clone size are as listed in that table; D and trimming were resolved from the DNA. The sample shows roughly 120,000 clones, about 86% of them seen only once. V lost 10 bases to trimming and J lost 0 bases, with 16 bases between them. This CDR3 is built from 15 residues. Germline V gene data show CDR1 as MDHEN and CDR2 as SYDVKM. This sequence joins TRBV28 and TRBJ2-4; D uncertain. The receptor's source is a man aged 70-80 years who had recovered from COVID-19. Source material: peripheral blood. The CDR3 DNA reads TGTGCCACCCTGACTGCCTTGACAGCCAAAAACATTCAGTACTTC. Its protein is CATLTALTAKNIQYF.